The 5 T cell receptor beta chains reported below all come from one sample, sequenced in a study of beta chain features in type 1 diabetes. Every bit of the isolated RNA underwent reverse transcription, so sequencing read expressed TCRB transcripts. Using immunoSEQ multiplex PCR, the repertoire was profiled, and TCRdb retains in-frame clones only, with some absent. Of 200,000 to 250,000 clones listed, 7.5% to 10% are singletons. The sample comprised naive CD4+ T cells from blood. Receptors originate from a woman aged 18-29 years in good health.

This clone was counted between two and nine times. The chain is built from TRBV13 and TRBJ1-1; possibly TRBD1 for D (5 bases). Trimming cost V 6 bases and J 3 bases, with 26 bases left between them. Germline assignment: CDR1 PRHDT and CDR2 FYEKMQ (reference sequence). This CDR3 has 18 residues. In DNA, the CDR3 is TGTGCCAGCAGTTCGCCCTTCCGGACGCCTGGAGGGGACACTGAAGCTTTCTTT. Residues: CASSSPFRTPGGDTEAFF.

This clone was detected a few times. V gene TRBV6-1 combines with J gene TRBJ2-1; 12 nucleotides line up with TRBD2. With V trimmed by 6 bases and J by 10 bases, 10 bases remained unmatched. Germline values: CDR1 MNHNS, CDR2 SASEGT. The CDR3 has 15 amino acids. For the CDR3, the DNA is TGTGCCAGCAGCTCACTAGCGGGAGGCCGCACAGAGCAGTTCTTC. This codes for CASSSLAGGRTEQFF.

The rearrangement joins TRBV6-1 to TRBJ2-7, with 8 bases matching TRBD1. J was trimmed by 3 bases and V by 3 bases; bases with no gene match: 13. The length of the CDR3 is 17 residues. Germline V gene data show CDR1 as MNHNS and CDR2 as SASEGT. CDR3 protein: CASSDVFPGQVNYEQYF. CDR3 nucleotide sequence: TGTGCCAGCAGTGATGTCTTCCCGGGACAGGTGAACTACGAGCAGTACTTC.

This clone was picked up a small number of times. The gene calls are TRBV7-2 and TRBJ2-5; 7 bases agree with TRBD2. Germline V gene lookup returns CDR1 SGHTA and CDR2 FQGNSA. The J segment lost 5 bases and the V segment lost 0 bases, leaving 3 bases of the junction unmatched. This CDR3 has 14 amino acids. Here the CDR3 reads CASSLAGGPETQYF. In nucleotides, the CDR3 is TGTGCCAGCAGCTTAGCGGGAGGGCCGGAGACCCAGTACTTC.

Concerning this clone itself: The same CDR3 is also encoded by other DNA sequences in this sample. V and J are TRBV5-4 and TRBJ1-1; possibly TRBD1 for D (6 bases). CDR1 is SGHNT and CDR2 is YYREEE in the germline V gene (reference sequence). Trimming removed 3 bases from V and 1 base from J, with 7 bases in between. CDR3 length: 13 amino acids. The CDR3 here is CASSSTGNTEAFF. The DNA of the CDR3 is TGTGCCAGCAGCTCGACAGGGAACACTGAAGCTTTCTTT. Using reference TRBV5-4 and TRBJ1-1 for the parts outside the CDR3, the full variable domain is ETGVTQSPTHLIKTRGQQVTLRCSSQSGHNTVSWYQQALGQGPQFIFQYYREEENGRGNFPPRFSGLQFPNYSSELNVNALELDDSALYLCASSSTGNTEAFFGQGTRLTVV.